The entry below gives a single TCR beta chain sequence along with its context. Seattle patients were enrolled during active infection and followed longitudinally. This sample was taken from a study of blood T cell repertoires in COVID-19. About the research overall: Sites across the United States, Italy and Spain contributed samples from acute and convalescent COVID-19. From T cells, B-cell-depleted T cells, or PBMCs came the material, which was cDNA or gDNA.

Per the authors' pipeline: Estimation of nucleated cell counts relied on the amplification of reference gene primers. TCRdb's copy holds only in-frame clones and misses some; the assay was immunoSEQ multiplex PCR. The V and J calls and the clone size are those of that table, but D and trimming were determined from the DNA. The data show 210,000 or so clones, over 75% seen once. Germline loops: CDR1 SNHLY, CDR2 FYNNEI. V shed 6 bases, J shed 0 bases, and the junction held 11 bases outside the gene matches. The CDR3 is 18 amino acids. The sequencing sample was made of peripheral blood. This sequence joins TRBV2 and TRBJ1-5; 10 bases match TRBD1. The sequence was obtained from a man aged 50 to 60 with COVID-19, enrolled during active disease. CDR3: CASRRGQGNLNSNQPQHF. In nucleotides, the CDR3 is TGTGCCAGCAGAAGGGGACAGGGGAACCTAAATAGCAATCAGCCCCAGCATTTT.